The 5 T cell receptor beta chains below all came from one sample that was sequenced in a study of T cell responses to AZD1222 COVID-19 vaccine. Method: immunoSEQ multiplex PCR; TCRdb's copy keeps in-frame clones and lacks some. The sample comprises more than 150,000 clones, approximately 89% of which are singletons, and less than 5.5% rests with the top ten. Sequencing used peripheral blood, obtained on day 0 of AZD1222 vaccination. Source of these receptors: an adult in good health.

J is TRBJ2-1 and V is TRBV6-4, with TRBD2 matching over 7 bases. V lost 4 bases, J lost 4 bases, and 7 bases stayed unmatched. CDR3 length equals 15 residues. CDR1 and CDR2 (germline): MRHNA, SNTAGT. DNA of the CDR3: TGTGCCAGCAGTGTTGAAGCGGGGTTATACAATGAGCAGTTCTTC. This gives the protein CASSVEAGLYNEQFF.

The chain joins TRBV7-6 to TRBJ2-2; D not certain. Trimming removed 5 bases from V and 6 bases from J, with 4 bases in between. Germline CDR1 and CDR2: SGHVS and FNYEAQ. The CDR3 loop spans 11 amino acids. CDR3 amino acids: CASSGAGELFF. The CDR3 DNA follows: TGTGCCAGCAGCGGGGCCGGGGAGCTGTTTTTT.

The chain carries TRBV18 and TRBJ1-1; D gene unclear. CDR3 length equals 14 residues. The germline gives CDR1 KGHSH, CDR2 LQKENI. Trimming pared 3 bases from V and 1 base from J, leaving 9 bases between. CDR3 protein: CASSPQSQNTEAFF. CDR3 DNA: TGTGCCAGCTCACCGCAGAGCCAGAACACTGAAGCTTTCTTT.

This clone has a handful of counts. V is TRBV6-5 and J is TRBJ2-7; no definite D call. Germline V gives CDR1 MNHEY, CDR2 SVGAGI. The ends were cut back, 0 bases at V and 1 base at J, with 10 bases in the middle. The CDR3 is 15 amino acids. For the CDR3, the DNA is TGTGCCAGCAGTTACTCGACCAGAGCGTCCTACGAGCAGTACTTC. Translated: CASSYSTRASYEQYF.

V and J are TRBV10-3 and TRBJ2-1, with unresolved D. V lost 2 bases and J lost 5, with 13 bases in between. The germline V gene encodes CDR1 ENHRY and CDR2 SYGVKD. The CDR3 has 15 amino acids. In nucleotides, the CDR3 is TGTGCCATCAGTGAGAATAGGGTGTCGAACAATGAGCAGTTCTTC. Protein sequence: CAISENRVSNNEQFF.